This T cell receptor (beta chain) was sequenced during a study of T cell repertoires in cytomegalovirus infection. The germline V gene encodes CDR1 SGHVS and CDR2 FNYEAQ. CDR3 size: 14 residues. The V end was cut by 4 bases, the J end by 2 bases, with 9 bases between. TCRdb processed the reads anew with MiXCR; each CDR3 protein has one entry. The sample has approximately 700,000 distinct CDR3 sequences; 35% to 45% are singletons. This clonotype has more than one count but fewer than ten. Sequenced input: PBMCs. The chain recombines TRBV7-6 with TRBJ2-1, with D possibly matching TRBD2 (5 bases). The TCR was taken from a human donor in good health (CMV status not recorded). Some clones in this sample may be carry-over from other donors' samples. In DNA, the CDR3 is TGTGCCAGCAGCTCCACCGGGGCCTACAATGAGCAGTTCTTC. Residues: CASSSTGAYNEQFF.